The rows below give T cell receptor beta chains drawn from one sample of a study of cytomegalovirus exposure and HLA in healthy donors. Generated by immunoSEQ multiplex PCR, the TCRdb table keeps only in-frame clones and is missing some. This table holds tens of thousands of clones, less than 85% found once. The sample consisted of PBMCs. The receptors were gathered from a woman aged 45-60 years in good health and CMV-seropositive. Each CDR3 is given with its conserved first and last residue. Each record gives: J gene, V gene, D gene, clone size, CDR3 protein, CDR3 DNA. The D gene is left open where the match is weak. Part of the rows lack a size; the others show once, few, many or a class for expanded clones.

j_gene: TRBJ2-1
v_gene: TRBV9
d_gene: TRBD2
abundance: -
CDR3aa: CASSVSGSDGNEQFF
CDR3nt: TGTGCCAGCAGCGTAAGCGGGAGCGACGGAAATGAGCAGTTCTTC

j_gene: TRBJ1-6
v_gene: TRBV19
d_gene: TRBD1
abundance: -
CDR3aa: CASSQTGGESPLHF
CDR3nt: TGTGCCAGTAGTCAGACAGGGGGCGAATCACCCCTCCACTTT

j_gene: TRBJ1-5
v_gene: TRBV4-1
d_gene: -
abundance: -
CDR3aa: CASSVHNSNQPQHF
CDR3nt: TGCGCCAGCAGCGTACATAATAGCAATCAGCCCCAGCATTTT

j_gene: TRBJ2-3
v_gene: TRBV10-1
d_gene: -
abundance: -
CDR3aa: CASSEGGTDTQYF
CDR3nt: TGCGCCAGCAGTGAGGGCGGGACAGATACGCAGTATTTT

j_gene: TRBJ1-2
v_gene: TRBV7-2
d_gene: -
abundance: -
CDR3aa: CASSLGGQDYGYTF
CDR3nt: TGTGCCAGCAGCTTGGGGGGGCAGGACTATGGCTACACCTTC

j_gene: TRBJ1-2
v_gene: TRBV10-3
d_gene: -
abundance: -
CDR3aa: CAISPGQTGLGYTF
CDR3nt: TGTGCCATCAGCCCGGGACAAACGGGCCTTGGCTACACCTTC

j_gene: TRBJ2-7
v_gene: TRBV11-3
d_gene: -
abundance: -
CDR3aa: CASSSTASYEQYF
CDR3nt: TGTGCCAGCAGCTCGACAGCCTCCTACGAGCAGTACTTC

j_gene: TRBJ1-2
v_gene: TRBV6-6
d_gene: TRBD1
abundance: -
CDR3aa: CASSPRTGITYGYTF
CDR3nt: TGTGCCAGCAGTCCACGGACAGGGATCACCTATGGCTACACCTTC

j_gene: TRBJ2-5
v_gene: TRBV9
d_gene: TRBD2
abundance: -
CDR3aa: CASSVGGGGALETQYF
CDR3nt: TGTGCCAGCAGCGTAGGGGGCGGGGGGGCCCTTGAGACCCAGTACTTC

j_gene: TRBJ2-4
v_gene: TRBV7-2
d_gene: -
abundance: -
CDR3aa: CASSLSVEMLKNIQYF
CDR3nt: TGTGCCAGCAGCTTGAGCGTCGAGATGCTAAAAAACATTCAGTACTTC

j_gene: TRBJ1-2
v_gene: TRBV6-5
d_gene: -
abundance: -
CDR3aa: CASSEGYGYTF
CDR3nt: TGTGCCAGCAGTGAGGGCTATGGCTACACCTTC

j_gene: TRBJ2-3
v_gene: TRBV29-1
d_gene: -
abundance: -
CDR3aa: CSAPGALTSTDTQYF
CDR3nt: TGCAGCGCTCCCGGAGCGCTAACTAGCACAGATACGCAGTATTTT

j_gene: TRBJ1-2
v_gene: TRBV6-6
d_gene: -
abundance: -
CDR3aa: CASSYSRVEGGYTF
CDR3nt: TGTGCCAGCAGTTACTCCCGAGTGGAGGGTGGCTACACCTTC

j_gene: TRBJ1-1
v_gene: TRBV6-5
d_gene: -
abundance: -
CDR3aa: CASSYSDSSKAFF
CDR3nt: TGTGCCAGCAGTTACTCCGACTCCTCAAAAGCTTTCTTT

j_gene: TRBJ2-7
v_gene: TRBV5-6
d_gene: -
abundance: -
CDR3aa: CASSLAEGGPYEQYF
CDR3nt: TGTGCCAGCAGCTTGGCAGAGGGGGGGCCCTACGAGCAGTACTTC

j_gene: TRBJ2-3
v_gene: TRBV18
d_gene: TRBD2
abundance: few
CDR3aa: CASSPPGLAGGLTDTQYF
CDR3nt: TGTGCCAGCTCACCACCGGGACTAGCGGGGGGACTCACAGATACGCAGTATTTT

j_gene: TRBJ2-3
v_gene: TRBV6-4
d_gene: TRBD2
abundance: -
CDR3aa: CASSDSRLAGGSTDTQYF
CDR3nt: TGTGCCAGCAGTGACTCGAGGCTAGCGGGGGGGTCCACAGATACGCAGTATTTT

j_gene: TRBJ1-1
v_gene: TRBV7-6
d_gene: TRBD1
abundance: few
CDR3aa: CASSYWTGGLTEAFF
CDR3nt: TGTGCCAGCAGCTACTGGACAGGGGGCTTAACTGAAGCTTTCTTT